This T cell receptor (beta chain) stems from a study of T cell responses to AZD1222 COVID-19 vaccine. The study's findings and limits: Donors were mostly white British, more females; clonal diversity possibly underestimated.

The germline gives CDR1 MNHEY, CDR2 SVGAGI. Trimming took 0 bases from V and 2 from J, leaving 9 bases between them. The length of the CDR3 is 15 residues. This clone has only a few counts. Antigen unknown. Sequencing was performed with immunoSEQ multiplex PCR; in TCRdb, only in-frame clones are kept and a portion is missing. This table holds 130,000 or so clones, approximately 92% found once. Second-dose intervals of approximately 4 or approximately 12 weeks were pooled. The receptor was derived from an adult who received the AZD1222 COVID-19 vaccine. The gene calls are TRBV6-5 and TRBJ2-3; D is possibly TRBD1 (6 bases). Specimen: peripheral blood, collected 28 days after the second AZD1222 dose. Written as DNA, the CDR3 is TGTGCCAGCAGTTACTCAGGGGACAACACAGATACGCAGTATTTT. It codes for CASSYSGDNTDTQYF.